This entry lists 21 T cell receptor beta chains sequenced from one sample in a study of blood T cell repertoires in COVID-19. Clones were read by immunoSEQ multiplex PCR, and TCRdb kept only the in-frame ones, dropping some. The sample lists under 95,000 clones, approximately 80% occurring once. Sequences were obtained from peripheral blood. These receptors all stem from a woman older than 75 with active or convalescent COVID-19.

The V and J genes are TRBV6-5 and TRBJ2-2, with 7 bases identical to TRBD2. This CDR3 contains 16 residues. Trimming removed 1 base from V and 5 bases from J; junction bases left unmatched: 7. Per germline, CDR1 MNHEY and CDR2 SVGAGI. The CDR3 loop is CASSYWRTSSTGELFF. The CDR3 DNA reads TGTGCCAGCAGTTACTGGAGGACTAGTAGTACCGGGGAGCTGTTTTTT.

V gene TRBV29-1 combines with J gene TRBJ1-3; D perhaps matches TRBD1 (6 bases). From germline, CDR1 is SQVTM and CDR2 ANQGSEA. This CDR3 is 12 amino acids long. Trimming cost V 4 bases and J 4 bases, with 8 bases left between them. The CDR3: CSVGQEGNTIYF. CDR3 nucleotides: TGCAGCGTTGGACAGGAGGGAAACACCATATATTTT.

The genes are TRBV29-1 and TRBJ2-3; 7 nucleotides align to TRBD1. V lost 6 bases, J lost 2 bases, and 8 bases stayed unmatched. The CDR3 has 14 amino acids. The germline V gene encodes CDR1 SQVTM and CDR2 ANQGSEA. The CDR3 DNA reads TGCAGCGTGACCGGGACAGAAAACACAGATACGCAGTATTTT. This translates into CSVTGTENTDTQYF.

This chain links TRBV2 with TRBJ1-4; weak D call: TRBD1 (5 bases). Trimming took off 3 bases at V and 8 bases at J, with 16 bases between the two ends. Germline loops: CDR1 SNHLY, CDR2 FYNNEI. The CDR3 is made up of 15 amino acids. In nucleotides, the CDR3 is TGTGCCAGCAGTGACACGGGCGGGGGTTTCGAAAAACTGTTTTTT. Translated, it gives CASSDTGGGFEKLFF.

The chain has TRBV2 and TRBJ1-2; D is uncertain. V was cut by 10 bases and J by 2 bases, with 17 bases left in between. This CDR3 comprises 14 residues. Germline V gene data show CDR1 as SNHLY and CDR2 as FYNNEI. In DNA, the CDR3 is TGTGCCACCCTGTCCCAGGCGGGGAACTATGGCTACACCTTC. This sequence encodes CATLSQAGNYGYTF.

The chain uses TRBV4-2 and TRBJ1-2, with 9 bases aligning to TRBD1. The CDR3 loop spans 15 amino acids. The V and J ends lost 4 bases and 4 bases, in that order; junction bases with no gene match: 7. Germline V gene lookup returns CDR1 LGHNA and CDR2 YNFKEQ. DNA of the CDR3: TGTGCCAGCAGCCTCACAGGGGGCCTGTCCTATGGCTACACCTTC. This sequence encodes CASSLTGGLSYGYTF.

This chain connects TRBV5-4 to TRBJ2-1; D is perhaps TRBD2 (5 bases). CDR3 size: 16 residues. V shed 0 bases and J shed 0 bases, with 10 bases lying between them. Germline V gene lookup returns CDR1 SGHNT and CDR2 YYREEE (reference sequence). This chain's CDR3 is CASSLAGGGSYNEQFF. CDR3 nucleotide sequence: TGTGCCAGCAGCTTGGCCGGAGGCGGCTCCTACAATGAGCAGTTCTTC.

The CDR3 is CASRRGAGEGVIEAFF. For the CDR3, the DNA is TGCGCCAGCAGACGAGGGGCGGGAGAGGGGGTGATCGAAGCTTTCTTT. The rearrangement joins TRBV4-1 to TRBJ1-1; D may be TRBD1 (6 bases). Per the germline V gene, CDR1 is MGHRA and CDR2 is YSYEKL. The V end was cut by 6 bases, the J end by 8 bases, with 25 bases between. The length of the CDR3 is 16 residues.

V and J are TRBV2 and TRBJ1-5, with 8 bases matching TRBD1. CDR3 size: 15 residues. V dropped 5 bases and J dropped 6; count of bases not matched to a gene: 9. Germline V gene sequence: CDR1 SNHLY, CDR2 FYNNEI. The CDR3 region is CASSPNSGGSQPQHF. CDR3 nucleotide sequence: TGTGCCAGCAGTCCAAATTCAGGGGGCAGTCAGCCCCAGCATTTT.

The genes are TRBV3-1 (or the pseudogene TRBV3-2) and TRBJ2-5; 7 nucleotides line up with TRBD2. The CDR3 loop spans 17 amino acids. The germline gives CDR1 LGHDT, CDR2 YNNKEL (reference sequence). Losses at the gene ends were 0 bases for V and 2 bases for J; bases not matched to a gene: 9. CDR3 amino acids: CASSQDLQWGGQETQYF. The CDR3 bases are TGTGCCAGCAGCCAAGATCTCCAGTGGGGGGGGCAAGAGACCCAGTACTTC.

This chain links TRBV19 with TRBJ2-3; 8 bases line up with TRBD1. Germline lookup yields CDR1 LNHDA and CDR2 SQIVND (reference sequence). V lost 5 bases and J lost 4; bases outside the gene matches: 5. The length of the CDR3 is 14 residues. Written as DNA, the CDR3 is TGTGCCAGTAGTTCCAGGGGGCAATCAGATACGCAGTATTTT. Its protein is CASSSRGQSDTQYF.

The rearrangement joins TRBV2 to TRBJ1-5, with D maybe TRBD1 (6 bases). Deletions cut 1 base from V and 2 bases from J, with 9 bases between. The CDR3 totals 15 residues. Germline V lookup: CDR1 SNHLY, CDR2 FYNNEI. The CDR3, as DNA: TGTGCCAGCAGTGAAGGCCGACAGGGCAATCAGCCCCAGCATTTT. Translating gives CASSEGRQGNQPQHF.

In DNA form, the CDR3 reads TGTGCCACCAGCAGAGGGGACAGGGGAACTAATGAAAAACTGTTTTTT. It translates to CATSRGDRGTNEKLFF. This chain joins TRBV15 and TRBJ1-4; 10 bases agree with TRBD1. In germline, CDR1 is LNHNV, CDR2 YYDKDF (reference sequence). The V segment lost 1 base and the J segment 1 base; nucleotides outside the gene matches: 0. CDR3 length: 16 amino acids.

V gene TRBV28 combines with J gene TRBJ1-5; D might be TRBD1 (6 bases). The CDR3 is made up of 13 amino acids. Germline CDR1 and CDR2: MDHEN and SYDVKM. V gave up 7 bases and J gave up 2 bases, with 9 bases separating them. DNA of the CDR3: TGTGCCAGCATACGACAGGGCAATCAGCCCCAGCATTTT. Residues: CASIRQGNQPQHF.

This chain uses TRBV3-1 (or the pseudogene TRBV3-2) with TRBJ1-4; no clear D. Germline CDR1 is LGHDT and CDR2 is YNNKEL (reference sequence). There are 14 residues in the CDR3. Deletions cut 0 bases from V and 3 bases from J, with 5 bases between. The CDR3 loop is CASSQDRANEKLFF. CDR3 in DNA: TGTGCCAGCAGCCAAGACCGGGCTAATGAAAAACTGTTTTTT.

DNA of the CDR3: TGCGCCAGCAGACCCGCTGAGAGCGGGGGGAATTATGAGCAGTTCTTC. Amino acids: CASRPAESGGNYEQFF. J is TRBJ2-1 and V is TRBV5-1; 9 nucleotides line up with TRBD2. The germline gives CDR1 SGHRS, CDR2 YFSETQ. V shed 5 bases, J shed 8 bases, and the junction held 14 bases outside the gene matches. There are 16 residues in the CDR3.

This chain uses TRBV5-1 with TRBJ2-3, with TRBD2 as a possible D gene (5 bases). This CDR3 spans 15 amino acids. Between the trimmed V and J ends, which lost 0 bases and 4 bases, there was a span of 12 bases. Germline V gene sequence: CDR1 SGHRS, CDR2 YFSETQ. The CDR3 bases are TGCGCCAGCAGCTTGGTCCAGAGCGGTCCAGATACGCAGTATTTT. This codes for CASSLVQSGPDTQYF.

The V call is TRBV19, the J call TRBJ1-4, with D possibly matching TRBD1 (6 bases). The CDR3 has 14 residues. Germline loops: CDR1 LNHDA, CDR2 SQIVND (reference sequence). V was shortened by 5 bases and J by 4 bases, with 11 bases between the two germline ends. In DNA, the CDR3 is TGTGCCAGTAGTGCGACAGGATTTAATGAAAAACTGTTTTTT. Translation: CASSATGFNEKLFF.

The CDR3 bases are TGTGCCAGCAAAAGGACAGGCCGGCACTACGAGCAGTACTTC. Protein sequence: CASKRTGRHYEQYF. The chain has TRBV28 and TRBJ2-7, with 7 bases identical to TRBD1. The CDR3 runs to 14 residues. Germline CDR1 and CDR2: MDHEN and SYDVKM. After removal of 7 bases from V and 3 bases from J, the junction contained 9 bases not matched to a gene.

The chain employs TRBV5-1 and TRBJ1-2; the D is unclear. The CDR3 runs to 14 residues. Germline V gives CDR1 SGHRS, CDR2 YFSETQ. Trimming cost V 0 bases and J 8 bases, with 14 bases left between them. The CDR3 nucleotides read TGCGCCAGCAGCTTGGCGGAGGGAGTCGGCGGCTACACCTTC. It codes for CASSLAEGVGGYTF. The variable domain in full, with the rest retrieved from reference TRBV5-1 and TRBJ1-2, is KAGVTQTPRYLIKTRGQQVTLSCSPISGHRSVSWYQQTPGQGLQFLFEYFSETQRNKGNFPGRFSGRQFSNSRSEMNVSTLELGDSALYLCASSLAEGVGGYTFGSGTRLTVV.

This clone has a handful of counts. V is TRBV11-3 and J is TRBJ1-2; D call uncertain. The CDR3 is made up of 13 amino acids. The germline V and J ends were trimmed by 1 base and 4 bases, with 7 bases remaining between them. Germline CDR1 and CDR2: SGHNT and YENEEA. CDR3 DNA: TGTGCCAGCAGCTTAGTCGGTACCTATGGCTACACCTTC. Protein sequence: CASSLVGTYGYTF.